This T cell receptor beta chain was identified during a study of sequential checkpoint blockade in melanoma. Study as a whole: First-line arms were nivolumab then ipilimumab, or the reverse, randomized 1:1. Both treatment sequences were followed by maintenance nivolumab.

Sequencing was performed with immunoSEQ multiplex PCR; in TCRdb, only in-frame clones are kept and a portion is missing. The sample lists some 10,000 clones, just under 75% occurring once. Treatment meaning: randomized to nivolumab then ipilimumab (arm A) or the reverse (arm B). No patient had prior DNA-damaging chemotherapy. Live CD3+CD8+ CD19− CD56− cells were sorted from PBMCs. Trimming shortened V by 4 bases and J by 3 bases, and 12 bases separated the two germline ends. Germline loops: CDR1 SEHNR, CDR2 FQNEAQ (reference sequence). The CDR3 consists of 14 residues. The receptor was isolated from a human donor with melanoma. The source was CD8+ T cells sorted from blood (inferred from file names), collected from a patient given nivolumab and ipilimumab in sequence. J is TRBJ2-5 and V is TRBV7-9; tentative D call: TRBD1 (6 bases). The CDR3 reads CASSSPAGEETQYF. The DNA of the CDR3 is TGTGCCAGCAGCTCGCCAGCAGGGGAAGAGACCCAGTACTTC.